Detailed here is one T cell receptor beta chain. The table lists this clonotype with a few counts. This clone's antigen is unknown. Base-call qualities are not available, and no considerably larger clone is one nucleotide away. Every donor was a healthy Caucasian. Three pairs of female monozygotic twins, all aged about 18 to 30 years, made up the twin cohort. RNA for TCR libraries was isolated from peripheral blood mononuclear cells. Library method: 5' RACE. Sequencing was performed on an Illumina HiSeq 2000. A universal primer binding site was introduced by template switching, and a unique molecular identifier was present in the final cDNA, enabling accurate counting of TCR cDNA molecules. First-strand cDNA for TCR alpha and beta chains was synthesized from specific primers in the conserved constant-segment region. To control for contamination, every cDNA library was double barcoded, receiving both a SMART-Mk sample barcode and Illumina barcodes. TruSeq adapter sequences along with Illumina sample barcodes were introduced in two successive PCR steps. TCR alpha and beta cDNA libraries were sequenced on the Illumina HiSeq platform with custom primers. The source study handled its data this way. Unique molecular identifiers were extracted from raw reads with MiGEC, and CDR3 positions were determined with MiXCR. Recombination models were inferred per individual with the repgenHMM and IGoR tools using an EM algorithm. Shared clonotypes were analyzed with the tcR package in R, and sharing was normalized by the product of cloneset sizes. To study raw recombination free of thymic and clonal selection effects, out-of-frame nonproductive sequences were analyzed. TCRdb trimmed the raw reads at Q25, called clones with MiXCR and kept productive beta chains. Each record represents a unique CDR3 protein, reported with the most common genes and DNA among its rows. The V and J calls come from TCRdb's annotation, not from the publication. The sample table shows 550,000 to 700,000 distinct CDR3 sequences, and 7.5% to 10% are seen once. The ten most abundant clones make up approximately 3.2% of the sample.

This sample is drawn from a study of identical twins (dated by TCRdb to the mid-2010s). For context, the study as a whole: To test whether fetal clonotypes persist, the study used deep sequencing on TCR alpha and beta repertoires from monozygotic twins, unrelated adults of various ages, and cord blood. To rule out contamination, the twin experiments were replicated at different times with different library preparation protocols.

The germline V gene sets CDR1 to KGHSH and CDR2 to LQKENI. The CDR3 measures 14 amino acids from cysteine to phenylalanine. The entry retains the CDR3 DNA only, 42 bases that are in frame from base 1. Between the V and J ends, shortened by 1 base and 7 bases respectively, the junction contains 11 bases. General study outcomes and caveats: Invariant T cells such as MAIT and iNKT could partly confound zero-insertion analyses, although diverse VJ usage argued against such confounding for most clonotypes. The excess sharing between twins in beta out-of-frame sequences was weaker because fewer shared sequences reduced the signal-to-noise ratio. Out-of-frame TCR alpha sharing in monozygotic twins was systematically underestimated by recombination models, whereas sharing between unrelated individuals was in agreement with the recombination models. Compared with coincidental sharing between unrelated individuals, out-of-frame TCR alpha sequences shared between twins showed an excess of sequences with low generation probability. Abundant cord blood beta clonotypes carried fewer insertions; young adult naive repertoires showed a weaker similar trend, while memory repertoires showed none. Conclusions relied on cross-sectional statistical analysis, since the same donors could not be followed over many years.

The sample was also linked to a second study, of yellow fever vaccine responses in identical twins. As the second publication notes: According to the authors, in identical twins the way T cells responded to vaccination appeared partly convergent and partly personalized. Focusing on identical twins, the study followed the T cell clones that responded to the vaccine, and did so with precision.

Rearrangement joined TRBV18 to TRBJ2-1, with a weak D call of TRBD1 (5 bases match). The sequencing sample was made of PBMCs. This clonotype originated in a woman younger than 35 in good health. The DNA sequence is given as TGTGCCAGCTCACCACTTCAAGGGGATAATGAGCAGTTCTTC. This sequence encodes CASSPLQGDNEQFF.